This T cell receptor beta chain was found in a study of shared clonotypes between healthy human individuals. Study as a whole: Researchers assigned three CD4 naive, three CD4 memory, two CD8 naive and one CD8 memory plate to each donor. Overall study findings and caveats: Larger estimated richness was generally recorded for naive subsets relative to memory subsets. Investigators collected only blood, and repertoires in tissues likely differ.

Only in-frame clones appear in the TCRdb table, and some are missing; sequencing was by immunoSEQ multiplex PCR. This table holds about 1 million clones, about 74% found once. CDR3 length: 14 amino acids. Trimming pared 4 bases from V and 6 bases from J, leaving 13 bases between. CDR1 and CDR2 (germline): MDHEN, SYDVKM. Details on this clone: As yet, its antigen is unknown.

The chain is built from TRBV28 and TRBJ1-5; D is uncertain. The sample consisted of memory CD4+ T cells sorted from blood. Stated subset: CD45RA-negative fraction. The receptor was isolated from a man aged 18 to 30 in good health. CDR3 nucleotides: TGTGCCAGCAGTTGGGGAGATCTCGCTCAGCCCCAGCATTTT. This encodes CASSWGDLAQPQHF.